What follows is one T cell receptor beta chain and its context. This sample is drawn from a study of shared T cell receptors in the human thymus. Sequencing used immunoSEQ multiplex PCR; TCRdb keeps in-frame clones, though not all of them. The top ten clones hold more than 0.008% of a sample with roughly 710,000 clones, 80% to 90% of them seen once. CDR1 SGHTA and CDR2 FQGNSA come from the germline V gene. Trimming removed 6 bases from V and 11 bases from J; junction bases left unmatched: 5. The CDR3 is 11 residues long. The sample was also reused in another study, on human thymus T cells.

The sequenced sample was thymocytes. This clonotype originated in a girl under three years old with a congenital heart defect. This sequence joins TRBV7-2 and TRBJ1-1, with TRBD1 matching over 8 bases. The CDR3 sequence: CASRGTGGAFF. The CDR3, as DNA: TGTGCCAGCAGGGGAACAGGGGGGGCTTTCTTT.